Below are 27 T cell receptor beta chains sequenced from a single sample in a study of technical replicates of blood from a few donors. TCRdb keeps only in-frame clones here, not all; method: immunoSEQ multiplex PCR. Here the sample spans 70,000 or so clones, approximately 92% being singletons. Source material: T cells isolated from PBMCs. These receptors were collected from a human donor in good health.

This chain uses TRBV5-1 with TRBJ2-5, with TRBD2 identical over 8 bases. The CDR3 consists of 14 residues. V was pared by 2 bases and J by 1 base, with 1 base of the junction left unmatched. From germline, CDR1 is SGHRS and CDR2 YFSETQ. In DNA, the CDR3 is TGCGCCAGCAGCTTTGGACTAGCCCAAGAGACCCAGTACTTC. This translates into CASSFGLAQETQYF.

The chain carries TRBV27 and TRBJ1-2; 7 bases are shared with TRBD1. The length of the CDR3 is 13 residues. Germline CDR1 MNHEY, CDR2 SMNVEV (reference sequence). The V gene end was trimmed by 3 bases and the J gene end by 8 bases; junction bases not matched to a gene: 6. CDR3 DNA sequence: TGTGCCAGCAGTTTTAAAGGGGGCGGCGGCTACACCTTC. Translation gives CASSFKGGGGYTF.

This chain connects TRBV4-1 to TRBJ2-1; possible D gene TRBD2, 6 bases. Germline CDR1 and CDR2: MGHRA and YSYEKL. CDR3 length: 14 amino acids. Trimming took 0 bases from V and 8 from J, leaving 11 bases between them. The chain's CDR3 is CASSQERRGYEQFF. In DNA, the CDR3 is TGCGCCAGCAGCCAAGAGCGGCGGGGCTATGAGCAGTTCTTC.

This clone was recorded once. V usage is TRBV7-9 and J usage is TRBJ2-3; the match to TRBD2 covers 9 bases. The V segment lost 1 base and the J segment 5 bases; nucleotides outside the gene matches: 10. The CDR3 runs to 17 residues. Germline V gives CDR1 SEHNR, CDR2 FQNEAQ (reference sequence). The CDR3 DNA reads TGTGCCAGCAGCTTAGAATGGTCTAGCGGGAATAGAGATACGCAGTATTTT. Translating gives CASSLEWSSGNRDTQYF. Supplemented by reference TRBV7-9 and TRBJ2-3, the full variable domain reads DTGVSQNPRHKITKRGQNVTFRCDPISEHNRLYWYRQTLGQGPEFLTYFQNEAQLEKSRLLSDRFSAERPKGSFSTLEIQRTEQGDSAMYLCASSLEWSSGNRDTQYFGPGTRLTVL.

The chain carries TRBV2 and TRBJ2-3; no definite D call. This CDR3 comprises 12 residues. CDR1 SNHLY and CDR2 FYNNEI come from the germline V gene. V lost 7 bases and J lost 0, with 5 bases in between. The CDR3 DNA is TGTGCCAGCAAACAGAGCACAGATACGCAGTATTTT. Translated: CASKQSTDTQYF.

CDR3 sequence: CASSSQREGSSYNEQFF. CDR3 bases: TGTGCCAGCAGTTCTCAGCGGGAGGGGAGCTCCTACAATGAGCAGTTCTTC. V is TRBV27 and J is TRBJ2-1; 10 bases match TRBD2. The CDR3 has 17 amino acids. Germline CDR1 and CDR2: MNHEY and SMNVEV (reference sequence). V trimming: 4 bases; J trimming: 0 bases; junction bases outside the gene matches: 6.

The chain has TRBV10-3 and TRBJ2-1, with D maybe TRBD1 (5 bases). V lost 4 bases and J lost 0, with 7 bases in between. Germline values: CDR1 ENHRY, CDR2 SYGVKD. The length of the CDR3 is 14 residues. The CDR3 DNA is TGTGCCATCAGTGCCAGGGTCTCCTACAATGAGCAGTTCTTC. Its protein product is CAISARVSYNEQFF.

The chain links TRBV19 to TRBJ1-5; 8 positions match TRBD1. The CDR3 runs to 14 residues. Germline assignment: CDR1 LNHDA and CDR2 SQIVND (reference sequence). V lost 5 bases and J lost 5; bases outside the gene matches: 5. CDR3 in amino acids: CASSPGTGYQPQHF. The CDR3 DNA reads TGTGCCAGTAGTCCCGGGACAGGATATCAGCCCCAGCATTTT.

The J gene is TRBJ1-3, the V gene TRBV29-1; D unresolved. V lost 4 bases, J lost 4 bases, and 8 bases lay in between. CDR1 and CDR2 (germline): SQVTM, ANQGSEA. The CDR3 covers 12 residues. CDR3 protein: CSVGSQGNTIYF. For the CDR3, the DNA is TGCAGCGTTGGGAGTCAGGGAAACACCATATATTTT.

The CDR3: CASRETGTGRKTQYF. CDR3 nucleotide sequence: TGTGCCAGCAGGGAAACCGGGACAGGGAGAAAGACCCAGTACTTC. This chain joins TRBV25-1 and TRBJ2-5; 9 bases line up with TRBD1. The CDR3 sequence is 15 residues long. The J segment lost 6 bases and the V segment lost 6 bases, leaving 11 bases of the junction unmatched. Looked up from germline, CDR1 is MGHDK and CDR2 is SYGVNS.

The rearrangement joins TRBV11-3 to TRBJ2-5; D remains ambiguous. There are 12 residues in the CDR3. Per the germline V gene, CDR1 is SGHNT and CDR2 is YENEEA. With 0 bases removed from V and 5 bases from J, the gap between germline ends came to 4 bases. CDR3 in DNA: TGTGCCAGCAGCTTAGAGAGCGAGACCCAGTACTTC. It is translated as CASSLESETQYF.

CDR3 sequence (DNA): TGTGCCAGCAGGGGACAGGGTGATGGCTACACCTTC. Protein sequence: CASRGQGDGYTF. V usage is TRBV9 and J usage is TRBJ1-2, with 9 bases identical to TRBD1. V lost 5 bases, J lost 6 bases, and 2 bases stayed unmatched. This CDR3 has 12 amino acids. Germline V CDR1 and CDR2: SGDLS, YYNGEE.

V usage is TRBV4-3 and J usage is TRBJ2-7; 10 positions match TRBD1. Germline CDR1 and CDR2: LGHNA and YSLEER. The CDR3 has 17 residues. The ends lost 2 bases at V and 2 bases at J; junction bases unmatched: 9. The CDR3 is CASSQTSGTGVTYEQYF. The CDR3 DNA sequence: TGCGCCAGCAGCCAAACTTCCGGGACAGGGGTTACCTACGAGCAGTACTTC.

Remarks on this clone: Other DNA sequences in this specimen translate into the identical CDR3. The rearrangement joins TRBV9 to TRBJ1-1; the match to TRBD1 covers 7 bases. The V gene end was trimmed by 4 bases and the J gene end by 8 bases; junction bases not matched to a gene: 8. The germline CDR1 and CDR2 sequences are SGDLS and YYNGEE. The CDR3 runs 13 residues. In DNA, the CDR3 is TGTGCCAGCAGCCCCACAGGGGTGACCGAAGCTTTCTTT. This sequence encodes CASSPTGVTEAFF.

This rearrangement joins TRBV11-3 to TRBJ2-1; 8 positions agree with TRBD2. Germline CDR1 SGHNT, CDR2 YENEEA. The junction had 11 bases not matched to a gene; V was cut back by 5 bases and J by 8 bases. The CDR3 totals 15 residues. CDR3 in amino acids: CASSTGGKISDEQFF. The CDR3 coding sequence is TGTGCCAGCAGCACGGGGGGGAAGATAAGCGATGAGCAGTTCTTC.

The gene calls are TRBV7-2 and TRBJ2-7; the match to TRBD1 covers 10 bases. The germline CDR1 and CDR2 sequences are SGHTA and FQGNSA. The CDR3 length is 15 residues. V lost 5 bases, J lost 3 bases, and 7 bases stayed unmatched. CDR3 sequence reads: CASSPRTGGNYEQYF. The CDR3 nucleotides are TGTGCCAGCAGCCCAAGGACAGGGGGGAACTACGAGCAGTACTTC.

The table lists this clone with a few counts. This chain joins TRBV19 and TRBJ2-1; 9 nucleotides align to TRBD2. CDR1 is LNHDA and CDR2 is SQIVND in the germline V gene (reference sequence). Trimming removed 10 bases from V and 4 bases from J; junction bases left unmatched: 11. CDR3 length: 15 residues. The DNA for the CDR3 is TGTGCCACCCACGGGGCGGGAGGGATATACAATGAGCAGTTCTTC. Its protein product is CATHGAGGIYNEQFF.

This chain links TRBV19 with TRBJ1-2; TRBD1 aligns across 11 bases. Germline assignment: CDR1 LNHDA and CDR2 SQIVND (reference sequence). This CDR3 comprises 13 residues. Unmatched junction bases numbered 6, after V lost 8 bases and J lost 7 bases. CDR3: CASCGQGASGYTF. CDR3 coding DNA: TGTGCCAGTTGTGGACAGGGGGCTTCTGGCTACACCTTC.

The chain carries TRBV9 and TRBJ2-3; D unclear. Germline lookup yields CDR1 SGDLS and CDR2 YYNGEE. The V end lost 4 bases, the J end lost 0 bases, and 21 bases lay between the germline ends. The CDR3 runs 18 residues. DNA of the CDR3: TGTGCCAGCAGCTTAGACTCATCCTACCGCCCTAGCACAGATACGCAGTATTTT. This encodes CASSLDSSYRPSTDTQYF. The full variable domain, completed using reference TRBV9 and TRBJ2-3, is DSGVTQTPKHLITATGQRVTLRCSPRSGDLSVYWYQQSLDQGLQFLIQYYNGEERAKGNILERFSAQQFPDLHSELNLSSLELGDSALYFCASSLDSSYRPSTDTQYFGPGTRLTVL.

Only one count was recorded for this clone. The CDR3 nucleotides are TGTGCCAGCAGTGAAGGTAGCGGGAGATTAGAGACCCAGTACTTC. It is translated as CASSEGSGRLETQYF. The chain joins TRBV25-1 to TRBJ2-5; 9 nucleotides match TRBD2. Germline values: CDR1 MGHDK, CDR2 SYGVNS. V lost 2 bases to trimming and J lost 4 bases; unmatched junction nucleotides: 5. This CDR3 has 15 residues.

V gene TRBV6-6 combines with J gene TRBJ2-1; a weak D match, TRBD1 (5 bases). From germline, CDR1 is MNHNY and CDR2 SVGAGI (reference sequence). Deletions cut 2 bases from V and 4 bases from J, with 12 bases between. The CDR3 covers 15 residues. The CDR3 here is CASSYERGRYNEQFF. CDR3 nucleotides: TGTGCCAGCAGTTACGAAAGGGGCCGTTACAATGAGCAGTTCTTC.

The chain recombines TRBV7-2 with TRBJ2-6; 8 bases are a match to TRBD2. The CDR3 consists of 17 residues. Germline V gene data show CDR1 as SGHTA and CDR2 as FQGNSA. With 5 bases clipped from V and 0 bases from J, the junction kept 6 bases outside the gene matches. CDR3 DNA: TGTGCCAGCAGCCCGGACAGCGGGGGCTCTGGGGCCAACGTCCTGACTTTC. It is translated as CASSPDSGGSGANVLTF.

The chain uses TRBV15 and TRBJ1-2; a possible D gene is TRBD1 (5 bases). Germline V lookup: CDR1 LNHNV, CDR2 YYDKDF (reference sequence). Trimming took off 0 bases at V and 4 bases at J, with 15 bases between the two ends. The CDR3 has 16 residues. CDR3 sequence (DNA): TGTGCCACCAGCAGAGATAGCAGGGTCAGCTTCTATGGCTACACCTTC. Its translation: CATSRDSRVSFYGYTF.

There are a few counts of this clone. The chain combines TRBV2 with TRBJ2-2; 11 nucleotides line up with TRBD2. CDR1 is SNHLY and CDR2 is FYNNEI in the germline V gene. This CDR3 has 17 amino acids. The ends lost 1 base at V and 7 bases at J; junction bases unmatched: 8. CDR3 coding DNA: TGTGCCAGCAGTGAAGAGCGGCTAGCGGGAGGAATCGGGGAGCTGTTTTTT. Its translation is CASSEERLAGGIGELFF.

This clone occurred a few times. The chain employs TRBV5-1 and TRBJ2-5; D perhaps matches TRBD2 (6 bases). CDR3 length: 14 residues. CDR1 and CDR2 (germline): SGHRS, YFSETQ. Trimming shortened V by 3 bases and J by 1 base, and 10 bases separated the two germline ends. CDR3 nucleotides: TGCGCCAGCAGCTGGGCGGGGCCCCAAGAGACCCAGTACTTC. Translating it yields CASSWAGPQETQYF.

J is TRBJ2-1 and V is TRBV4-1, with D perhaps TRBD2 (5 bases). CDR1 is MGHRA and CDR2 is YSYEKL in the germline V gene. CDR3 size: 15 residues. With 5 bases removed from V and 0 bases from J, the gap between germline ends came to 11 bases. DNA for the CDR3: TGCGCCAGCAGCAGCGACTATAGCTCCTACAATGAGCAGTTCTTC. Its protein product is CASSSDYSSYNEQFF.

The chain uses TRBV25-1 and TRBJ2-7; 8 bases are a match to TRBD2. Trimming took 8 bases from V and 2 from J; bases not matched to a gene: 8. Germline CDR1 reads MGHDK; CDR2 reads SYGVNS. CDR3 length equals 14 residues. The chain's CDR3 is CASLDSSGPYEQYF. The CDR3 DNA follows: TGTGCCAGCCTCGACTCTAGCGGGCCCTACGAGCAGTACTTC.